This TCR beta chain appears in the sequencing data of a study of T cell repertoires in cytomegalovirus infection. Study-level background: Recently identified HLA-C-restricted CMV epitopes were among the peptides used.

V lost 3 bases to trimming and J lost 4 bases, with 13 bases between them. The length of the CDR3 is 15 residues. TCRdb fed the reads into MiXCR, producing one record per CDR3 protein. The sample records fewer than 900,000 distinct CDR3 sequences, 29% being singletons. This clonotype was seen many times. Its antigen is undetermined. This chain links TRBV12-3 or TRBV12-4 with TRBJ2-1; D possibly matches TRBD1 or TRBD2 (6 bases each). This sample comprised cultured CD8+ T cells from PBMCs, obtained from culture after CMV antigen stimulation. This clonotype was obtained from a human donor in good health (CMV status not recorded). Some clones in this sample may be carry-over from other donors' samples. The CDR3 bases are TGTGCCAGCAGTTTGACAGGAGGGGGTTACAATGAGCAGTTCTTC. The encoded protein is CASSLTGGGYNEQFF.